The 21 T cell receptor beta chains below were found in one sample sequenced in a study of graft-versus-host responses after intestinal transplantation. What these receptors recognize is not known. Method: immunoSEQ multiplex PCR; TCRdb's copy keeps in-frame clones and lacks some. There are tens of thousands of clones in the sample; about 90% occur only once, and around 0.11% lies in the top ten. The sample in question was unstimulated CD4+ T cells sorted from spleen or lymph node cells, obtained before intestinal transplant. These receptors were obtained from a human donor who received an intestinal transplant.

This clone was observed a handful of times. The rearrangement links TRBV7-2 to TRBJ1-1; D is uncertain. Looked up from germline, CDR1 is SGHTA and CDR2 is FQGNSA. The CDR3 runs to 11 residues. V lost 5 bases to trimming and J lost 7 bases, with 8 bases between them. In DNA, the CDR3 is TGTGCCAGCAGCCGCCGAGGTGAAGCTTTCTTT. Encoded protein: CASSRRGEAFF.

The chain combines TRBV5-1 with TRBJ1-1, with D perhaps matching TRBD1 (6 bases). Germline V CDR1 and CDR2: SGHRS, YFSETQ. This CDR3 spans 14 amino acids. Trimming stripped 1 base from V and 7 bases from J, with 14 bases between. The CDR3 reads CASSLIGGRVEAFF. The CDR3 region has the DNA TGCGCCAGCAGCTTGATCGGGGGGCGGGTTGAAGCTTTCTTT.

The J gene is TRBJ2-7, the V gene TRBV5-1, with D unresolved. The V and J ends lost 4 bases and 4 bases respectively, with 12 bases between them. Germline V gene data show CDR1 as SGHRS and CDR2 as YFSETQ. The CDR3 loop spans 13 amino acids. The CDR3 spells CASSPLYEYEQYF. The CDR3 DNA follows: TGCGCCAGCAGCCCCCTCTACGAGTACGAGCAGTACTTC.

The chain uses TRBV6-5 and TRBJ2-7, with TRBD1 matching over 10 bases. This CDR3 has 15 amino acids. With 8 bases clipped from V and 6 bases from J, the junction kept 13 bases outside the gene matches. Germline V gene sequence: CDR1 MNHEY, CDR2 SVGAGI. CDR3 sequence (DNA): TGTGCCAGCCCCGGGGAGGGGGGACAGGGGTTCGAGCAGTACTTC. Its protein product is CASPGEGGQGFEQYF.

The chain is built from TRBV6-4 and TRBJ2-7; the D gene is possibly TRBD2 (7 bases). Between the trimmed V and J ends, which lost 6 bases and 3 bases, there was a span of 21 bases. The CDR3 covers 16 residues. Germline values: CDR1 MRHNA, CDR2 SNTAGT. The CDR3 is CASRPPRGGPGYEQYF. The CDR3 DNA sequence: TGTGCCAGCAGGCCCCCAAGGGGGGGGCCCGGCTACGAGCAGTACTTC.

The J gene is TRBJ1-1, the V gene TRBV9; D gene uncertain. Per germline, CDR1 SGDLS and CDR2 YYNGEE. This CDR3 has 12 residues. Trimming took off 4 bases at V and 5 bases at J, with 9 bases between the two ends. Here the CDR3 reads CASSPGWTEAFF. The CDR3 DNA follows: TGTGCCAGCAGCCCCGGGTGGACTGAAGCTTTCTTT. The full variable domain, completed using reference TRBV9 and TRBJ1-1, is DSGVTQTPKHLITATGQRVTLRCSPRSGDLSVYWYQQSLDQGLQFLIQYYNGEERAKGNILERFSAQQFPDLHSELNLSSLELGDSALYFCASSPGWTEAFFGQGTRLTVV.

This clone occurred once. This sequence joins TRBV28 and TRBJ1-3, with D unclear. This CDR3 region has 13 residues. The germline gives CDR1 MDHEN, CDR2 SYDVKM. V lost 4 bases and J 4 bases, leaving 8 bases between the germline ends. Here the CDR3 reads CASSSSRGNTIYF. The DNA for the CDR3 is TGTGCCAGCAGTTCGAGTCGGGGAAACACCATATATTTT.

This chain links TRBV6-5 with TRBJ1-5; possibly TRBD1 for D (5 bases). Deletions cut 4 bases from V and 3 bases from J, with 10 bases between. Germline V CDR1 and CDR2: MNHEY, SVGAGI. This CDR3 has 14 residues. The CDR3 reads CASSSDSLNQPQHF. The CDR3 DNA reads as TGTGCCAGCAGTTCAGACAGTCTCAATCAGCCCCAGCATTTT.

CDR3 in amino acids: CSARVFPGSTF. The CDR3 DNA is TGCAGTGCTAGAGTTTTCCCGGGGTCGACCTTC. The rearrangement links TRBV20-1 to TRBJ1-2; D unclear. The V gene's germline CDR1 is DFQATT and CDR2 SNEGSKA (reference sequence). This CDR3 is built from 11 residues. V lost 1 base to trimming and J lost 14 bases, with 14 bases between them.

J is TRBJ1-4 and V is TRBV10-3; 7 bases align to TRBD1. The germline CDR1 and CDR2 sequences are ENHRY and SYGVKD. This CDR3 contains 16 residues. V was clipped by 2 bases and J by 8 bases; unmatched bases: 11. The CDR3 is CAISEQPTGAVEKLFF. The CDR3 region has the DNA TGTGCCATCAGTGAGCAACCTACAGGGGCGGTAGAAAAACTGTTTTTT.

This chain uses TRBV2 with TRBJ2-5; 8 positions match TRBD2. The CDR3 sequence is 13 residues long. Trimming removed 7 bases from V and 3 bases from J; junction bases left unmatched: 4. CDR1 and CDR2 from the germline V gene are SNHLY and FYNNEI. The DNA for the CDR3 is TGTGCCAGCATCCGGGGGGGGGAAGAGACCCAGTACTTC. This encodes CASIRGGEETQYF.

V gene TRBV10-3 combines with J gene TRBJ1-1; D gene unclear. Germline-derived CDR1 and CDR2 are ENHRY and SYGVKD. The CDR3 extends over 13 amino acids. Trimming pared 7 bases from V and 0 bases from J, leaving 9 bases between. This CDR3 is CAITGSMNTEAFF. The CDR3 bases are TGTGCCATCACAGGCAGCATGAACACTGAAGCTTTCTTT.

This sequence joins TRBV9 and TRBJ2-6; TRBD2 matches at 7 bases. The V gene end was trimmed by 4 bases and the J gene end by 1 base; junction bases not matched to a gene: 8. Germline V gene lookup returns CDR1 SGDLS and CDR2 YYNGEE. CDR3 length: 17 amino acids. The CDR3 region is CASSPSGGGSGANVLTF. The CDR3 DNA reads TGTGCCAGCAGCCCCAGTGGGGGGGGGTCTGGGGCCAACGTCCTGACTTTC.

The DNA for the CDR3 is TGTGCCAGCAGCGCCCACTCAACCTACGAGCAGTACTTC. Translation: CASSAHSTYEQYF. The rearrangement joins TRBV5-6 to TRBJ2-7; D remains ambiguous. Trimming cost V 4 bases and J 2 bases, with 10 bases left between them. The CDR3 is 13 amino acids. Germline-derived CDR1 and CDR2 are SGHDT and YYEEEE.

This chain's CDR3 is CSVEMVAGGPGYF. The DNA of the CDR3 is TGCAGCGTTGAAATGGTAGCGGGGGGGCCTGGGTACTTC. This rearrangement joins TRBV29-1 to TRBJ2-4; the match to TRBD2 covers 11 bases. V trimming: 2 bases; J trimming: 15 bases; junction bases outside the gene matches: 9. This CDR3 has 13 amino acids. The germline gives CDR1 SQVTM, CDR2 ANQGSEA.

This clone has more than one count but fewer than ten. V is TRBV25-1 and J is TRBJ1-6, with TRBD1 matching over 7 bases. J lost 13 bases, V lost 2 bases, and 8 bases had no gene match. Germline loops: CDR1 MGHDK, CDR2 SYGVNS. The CDR3 has 14 residues. The CDR3 sequence is CASSEQGDPLPLHF. The CDR3 DNA follows: TGTGCCAGCAGTGAACAGGGGGACCCTTTGCCCCTCCACTTT.

This chain joins TRBV5-1 and TRBJ1-5; D is uncertain. This CDR3 region has 13 residues. Trimming shortened V by 2 bases and J by 1 base, and 4 bases separated the two germline ends. Germline CDR1 SGHRS, CDR2 YFSETQ. CDR3 region: CASSFTSNQPQHF. The CDR3 DNA sequence: TGCGCCAGCAGCTTCACAAGCAATCAGCCCCAGCATTTT.

This clone was found a few times. The V and J genes are TRBV27 and TRBJ1-2, with D unresolved. The ends were cut back, 8 bases at V and 4 bases at J, with 8 bases in the middle. Germline lookup yields CDR1 MNHEY and CDR2 SMNVEV (reference sequence). The length of the CDR3 is 11 residues. The CDR3 nucleotides are TGTGCCAGCTCCCGGGGCTATGGCTACACCTTC. Translation gives CASSRGYGYTF.

The chain joins TRBV6-5 to TRBJ2-7, with a possible D match to TRBD1 (6 bases). This CDR3 contains 13 residues. The ends were cut back, 8 bases at V and 2 bases at J, with 13 bases in the middle. The germline V gene has CDR1 MNHEY and CDR2 SVGAGI. The chain's CDR3 is CASRKNRAYEQYF. CDR3 nucleotides: TGTGCCAGCCGGAAGAACAGGGCCTACGAGCAGTACTTC.

The chain uses TRBV9 and TRBJ1-2; D is unclear. CDR1 and CDR2 from the germline V gene are SGDLS and YYNGEE. Trimming removed 1 base at V and 8 bases at J, with 15 bases between. The CDR3 consists of 14 residues. The CDR3 spells CASSVSVGGPGYTF. Here the CDR3 DNA reads TGTGCCAGCAGCGTATCTGTGGGAGGGCCCGGCTACACCTTC.

This clone was observed once. This chain connects TRBV5-4 to TRBJ1-4; TRBD1 agrees at 9 bases. The length of the CDR3 is 15 residues. V dropped 4 bases and J dropped 6; count of bases not matched to a gene: 7. Germline V gives CDR1 SGHNT, CDR2 YYREEE (reference sequence). The CDR3 DNA reads TGTGCCAGCAGCCGTAACAGGGGGCAGGATGAAAAACTGTTTTTT. Translation gives CASSRNRGQDEKLFF.